The sequence of this T cell receptor (beta chain) was determined in a study of blood T cell repertoires in COVID-19. Study at large: Spain, Italy and the United States supplied samples that represented acute and convalescent COVID-19. T cells, B-cell-depleted T cells, or PBMCs supplied cDNA or gDNA.

Source study methods: Estimation of nucleated cell counts was performed using reference gene primer amplification. Repertoires were generated with immunoSEQ multiplex PCR, while TCRdb's copy carries only in-frame clones and drops some. V and J calls and clone size are given by that table; D and trimming were obtained from the DNA. The sample holds approximately 23,000 clones; about 87% are singletons and the top ten take under 6.5%. Trimming cost V 1 base and J 8 bases, with 15 bases left between them. Per germline, CDR1 SGDLS and CDR2 YYNGEE. CDR3 length: 14 residues. The source of this sequence is a woman of 80 years or more with active COVID-19. Sequenced input: peripheral blood. This rearrangement joins TRBV9 to TRBJ1-2; weak D call: TRBD1 (5 bases). CDR3 sequence (DNA): TGTGCCAGCAGCGTATCGAATCAGGGTTGGGGCTACACCTTC. Its translation: CASSVSNQGWGYTF.